The clone carrying this T cell receptor (beta chain) was observed at least ten times. The CDR3 spans 14 residues. With 6 bases removed from V and 6 bases from J, the gap between germline ends came to 21 bases. Germline CDR1 and CDR2: SQVTM and ANQGSEA. TCRdb re-analysed the RT-PCR reads in MiXCR, keeping a single row per CDR3 protein. This table holds approximately 720,000 distinct CDR3 sequences, 13% to 15% found once. This TCR derives from a female donor in good health, serving as a healthy control. The rearrangement links TRBV29-1 to TRBJ2-7; D is possibly TRBD1 or TRBD2 (5 bases each). Specimen: memory CD4+ T cells from blood. CDR3 sequence (DNA): TGCAGCGTCGTCACCGGGGCCTTGGGGAGCGAGCAGTACTTC. This translates into CSVVTGALGSEQYF.